These 4 T cell receptor beta chains originate from one sample sequenced in a study of blood T cell repertoires in COVID-19. Here immunoSEQ multiplex PCR was the method, and the copy in TCRdb shows in-frame clones only, minus some. The table shows 200,000 or so clones, with approximately 87% occurring only once. Specimen: peripheral blood. These receptors all come from a person aged 65 to 85 with COVID-19, enrolled during active disease.

The V call is TRBV12-3 or TRBV12-4, the J call TRBJ2-1; 8 positions agree with TRBD2. The CDR3 extends over 13 amino acids. Losses at the gene ends were 5 bases for V and 5 bases for J; bases not matched to a gene: 2. For the CDR3, the DNA is TGTGCCAGCAGTCGGGGACTAGACAATGAGCAGTTCTTC. It translates to CASSRGLDNEQFF.

The chain links TRBV27 to TRBJ2-5; 8 bases match TRBD2. CDR3 length equals 15 residues. The ends lost 2 bases at V and 3 bases at J; junction bases unmatched: 5. Germline loops: CDR1 MNHEY, CDR2 SMNVEV (reference sequence). This chain's CDR3 is CASSLTGGIKETQYF. The CDR3 bases are TGTGCCAGCAGTTTAACGGGAGGGATTAAAGAGACCCAGTACTTC.

This clone was counted a few times. This chain connects TRBV19 to TRBJ2-1; 7 bases are a match to TRBD1. V trimming: 3 bases; J trimming: 5 bases; junction bases outside the gene matches: 7. The CDR3 consists of 15 residues. CDR1 LNHDA and CDR2 SQIVND come from the germline V gene (reference sequence). DNA of the CDR3: TGTGCCAGTAGTATTACAGGGGCCGGGAACAATGAGCAGTTCTTC. As protein: CASSITGAGNNEQFF. The full variable domain, completed using reference TRBV19 and TRBJ2-1, is DGGITQSPKYLFRKEGQNVTLSCEQNLNHDAMYWYRQDPGQGLRLIYYSQIVNDFQKGDIAEGYSVSREKKESFPLTVTSAQKNPTAFYLCASSITGAGNNEQFFGPGTRLTVL.

V usage is TRBV12-3 or TRBV12-4 and J usage is TRBJ1-1; D remains ambiguous. This CDR3 has 13 residues. The V end was cut by 1 base, the J end by 0 bases, with 3 bases between. The CDR3 coding sequence is TGTGCCAGCAGTTTAGTAGTGAACACTGAAGCTTTCTTT. It is translated as CASSLVVNTEAFF.